This is a list of T cell receptor beta chains from one sample in a study of blood T cell repertoires in COVID-19. Method: immunoSEQ multiplex PCR; TCRdb's copy keeps in-frame clones and lacks some. The sample includes about 360,000 clones, 88% of them seen just once. The sequencing sample was made of PBMCs or T cells enriched from blood (not recorded which). Receptor source: a woman aged 40 to 49 with acute COVID-19. Both conserved end residues are part of each CDR3. Each record gives: D gene, V gene, J gene, CDR3 protein. D genes are given only for firm matches.

>NA|TRBV7-9|TRBJ1-1
CASTQGGYGEAFF
>TRBD2|TRBV24-1|TRBJ2-2
CATSDPGLGGFTGELFF
>TRBD1|TRBV9|TRBJ1-3
CASSGETGGSGNTIYF
>NA|TRBV6-2/TRBV6-3|TRBJ2-5
CASSYGVAPQETQYF
>NA|TRBV3-1/TRBV3-2|TRBJ2-5
CASARETQYF
>NA|TRBV18|TRBJ1-2
CASSPEQRYGYTF
>NA|TRBV9|TRBJ2-2
CASSVARFSGELFF
>TRBD1|TRBV30|TRBJ1-5
CAWSPGTGHQPQHF
>NA|TRBV30|TRBJ1-1
CAWMVTGVNTEAFF
>TRBD1|TRBV12-5|TRBJ2-3
CASGSIRRTGGSTDTQYF
>TRBD2|TRBV4-1|TRBJ2-5
CARKWTSGGAAPNQETQYF
>NA|TRBV7-2|TRBJ2-7
CASSLWGGSTYEQYF
>TRBD1|TRBV5-8|TRBJ1-5
CASSLGTGYQPQHF
>TRBD1|TRBV10-3|TRBJ2-7
CATSGTGSYEQYF
>NA|TRBV5-6|TRBJ2-7
CASSSSGTFYEQYF
>NA|TRBV5-1|TRBJ1-4
CASRTDLNEKLFF
>TRBD1|TRBV5-4|TRBJ1-2
CASSYGTGDDGYTF
>NA|TRBV2|TRBJ1-4
CASSGGLSSEKLFF
>NA|TRBV5-6|TRBJ1-2
CASSPLSRGLANYGYTF
>NA|TRBV5-1|TRBJ1-3
CASSQTRDSGNTIYF
>NA|TRBV4-1|TRBJ2-7
CASSQHRDINYEQYF
>TRBD1|TRBV2|TRBJ2-1
CASSDDRGLLSEQFF
>TRBD1|TRBV29-1|TRBJ1-1
CSVSRDRGTEAFF
>NA|TRBV5-1|TRBJ2-2
CASSFEQGINTGELFF
>TRBD1|TRBV7-9|TRBJ2-1
CASSYPGTGYDEQFF
>NA|TRBV27|TRBJ2-3
CASSFLQGDTQYF
>TRBD1|TRBV5-1|TRBJ2-3
CASSLSGTGGGGDTQYF
>NA|TRBV2|TRBJ2-7
CASSVQGLPYEQYF
>NA|TRBV24-1|TRBJ2-1
CATSDLTGGFYNEQFF
>TRBD1|TRBV5-1|TRBJ1-3
CASSLAQGAGNTIYF
>NA|TRBV10-3|TRBJ1-6
CAISESEGRSPLHF
>TRBD1|TRBV5-6|TRBJ1-1
CASSFLDRVNTEAFF
>NA|TRBV5-4|TRBJ1-2
CASSLRLDYGYTF
>TRBD1|TRBV9|TRBJ2-1
CASSPSRQGGRDEQFF
>NA|TRBV19|TRBJ2-7
CASRTSGVGEQYF
>NA|TRBV19|TRBJ2-2
CASRQQNTGELFF
>NA|TRBV5-1|TRBJ2-5
CASTPQAGQETQYF
>TRBD1|TRBV10-1|TRBJ1-5
CARSQGAGQPQHF
>TRBD1|TRBV15|TRBJ2-5
CATSRQQGAGETQYF